Listed here are 28 T cell receptor beta chains from one sample, sequenced in a study of radiotherapy plus CTLA-4 blockade in lung cancer. Repertoires were generated with immunoSEQ multiplex PCR, while TCRdb's copy carries only in-frame clones and drops some. Altogether 70,000 to 95,000 clones are present, approximately 80% being singletons, with the ten largest covering about 14%. This specimen consisted of peripheral blood, obtained from a patient treated with radiotherapy plus ipilimumab. The receptors originated from a human donor with non-small cell lung cancer that progressed on radiotherapy plus ipilimumab.

The rearrangement uses TRBV18 and TRBJ2-1; D is uncertain. With 0 bases removed from V and 0 bases from J, the gap between germline ends came to 18 bases. CDR3 length: 19 residues. Germline CDR1 is KGHSH and CDR2 is LQKENI. The CDR3 spells CASSPPLGQSARSYNEQFF. Written as DNA, the CDR3 is TGTGCCAGCTCACCACCGTTAGGGCAGTCGGCCCGCTCCTACAATGAGCAGTTCTTC.

The rearrangement uses TRBV2 and TRBJ2-1; 16 bases align to TRBD2. With V trimmed by 4 bases and J by 5 bases, 8 bases remained unmatched. The germline V gene has CDR1 SNHLY and CDR2 FYNNEI. This CDR3 is 18 amino acids long. CDR3 protein: CASSGGTSGRAYHNEQFF. The CDR3 DNA reads TGTGCCAGCAGTGGCGGGACTAGCGGGAGGGCTTACCACAATGAGCAGTTCTTC.

This chain joins TRBV28 and TRBJ2-7; 12 bases map to TRBD1. Germline trimming cut 7 bases from V and 4 bases from J; bases unmatched to any gene: 11. Germline V gene sequence: CDR1 MDHEN, CDR2 SYDVKM. This CDR3 region has 16 residues. DNA for the CDR3: TGTGCCAGCACCCAACCCGGGACAGGGGGCGCGTACGAGCAGTACTTC. Protein sequence: CASTQPGTGGAYEQYF.

The V and J genes are TRBV18 and TRBJ2-2; 7 bases are a match to TRBD1. Per germline, CDR1 KGHSH and CDR2 LQKENI. J gave up 4 bases and V 8 bases, and 4 bases lay outside the gene matches. The CDR3 runs to 13 residues. Here the CDR3 reads CASAQGSTGELFF. CDR3 bases: TGTGCCAGCGCACAGGGGAGCACCGGGGAGCTGTTTTTT.

Here the CDR3 reads CASSLTRGGGYEQYF. The CDR3, as DNA: TGTGCCAGCAGCCTGACCCGAGGGGGAGGCTACGAGCAGTACTTC. The chain links TRBV11-2 to TRBJ2-7, with D perhaps being TRBD1 or TRBD2 (6 bases each). V lost 5 bases, J lost 3 bases, and 17 bases lay in between. The CDR3 is 15 amino acids. Germline-derived CDR1 and CDR2 are SGHAT and FQNNGV. The variable domain in full, completed from reference TRBV11-2 and TRBJ2-7, reads EAGVAQSPRYKIIEKRQSVAFWCNPISGHATLYWYQQILGQGPKLLIQFQNNGVVDDSQLPKDRFSAERLKGVDSTLKIQPAKLEDSAVYLCASSLTRGGGYEQYFGPGTRLTVT.

This chain links TRBV30 with TRBJ2-6; D perhaps matches TRBD2 (5 bases). Germline CDR1 GTSNPN, CDR2 SVGIG (reference sequence). CDR3 length: 14 amino acids. Trimming left V 5 bases short and J 2 bases short, with 10 bases between. The CDR3 loop reads CAWSVGAGANVLTF. In DNA form, the CDR3 reads TGTGCCTGGTCGGTGGGAGCTGGGGCCAACGTCCTGACTTTC.

The sample holds one count of this clone. V is TRBV5-4 and J is TRBJ2-1; D may be TRBD2 (6 bases). Germline CDR1 SGHNT, CDR2 YYREEE (reference sequence). V lost 5 bases, J lost 6 bases, and 18 bases lay in between. There are 15 residues in the CDR3. The DNA of the CDR3 is TGTGCCAGCAGTGGGACCCCTTGGGGGGTCAATGAGCAGTTCTTC. It specifies CASSGTPWGVNEQFF.

CDR3 DNA: TGTGCCAGCAGTGAAGCGGGACAGGGGGCAGGGACTGAAGCTTTCTTT. Translated, it gives CASSEAGQGAGTEAFF. The chain employs TRBV6-1 and TRBJ1-1; 12 bases fit TRBD1. The CDR3 is 16 amino acids. V dropped 0 bases and J dropped 5; count of bases not matched to a gene: 4. The V gene's germline CDR1 is MNHNS and CDR2 SASEGT.

V and J are TRBV5-1 and TRBJ1-3, with 9 bases aligning to TRBD1. Trimming took 3 bases from V and 3 from J; bases not matched to a gene: 4. The CDR3 is 15 amino acids. Germline CDR1 is SGHRS and CDR2 is YFSETQ. CDR3 DNA: TGCGCCAGCAGCTCACAGGGGGCGGATGGAAACACCATATATTTT. It specifies CASSSQGADGNTIYF.

The V call is TRBV19, the J call TRBJ2-1; D might be TRBD2 (7 bases). V shed 4 bases and J shed 2 bases, with 9 bases lying between them. Germline loops: CDR1 LNHDA, CDR2 SQIVND (reference sequence). The CDR3 is made up of 14 amino acids. The chain's CDR3 is CASSRGGTYNEQFF. The DNA of the CDR3 is TGTGCCAGTAGTAGGGGGGGCACCTACAATGAGCAGTTCTTC.

The rearrangement links TRBV18 to TRBJ2-5; TRBD1 matches at 8 bases. Per the germline V gene, CDR1 is KGHSH and CDR2 is LQKENI. The junction had 6 bases not matched to a gene; V was cut back by 4 bases and J by 2 bases. The CDR3 sequence is 15 residues long. The CDR3 is CASSLDRARQETQYF. Here the CDR3 DNA reads TGTGCCAGCTCACTGGACAGGGCCCGGCAAGAGACCCAGTACTTC.

V and J are TRBV29-1 and TRBJ2-5, with D unresolved. CDR3 length: 12 residues. The V gene lost 1 base and the J gene lost 5 bases, with 8 bases spanning the gap. CDR1 is SQVTM, CDR2 ANQGSEA, per germline. CDR3 nucleotides: TGCAGCGTTGAAGGCAATGTGGAGACCCAGTACTTC. Its protein product is CSVEGNVETQYF.

This clone occurred once. The chain combines TRBV7-8 with TRBJ2-7, with D tentatively TRBD1 (6 bases). The CDR3 consists of 14 residues. The germline V gene encodes CDR1 SGHVS and CDR2 FQNEAQ. Trimming cost V 1 base and J 5 bases, with 12 bases left between them. For the CDR3, the DNA is TGTGCCAGCAGCTTAGGATACAGGGACAACGAGCAGTACTTC. Its protein product is CASSLGYRDNEQYF.

The chain links TRBV9 to TRBJ1-2; 7 positions agree with TRBD1. The germline V gene has CDR1 SGDLS and CDR2 YYNGEE. V lost 0 bases and J lost 3; bases outside the gene matches: 8. The CDR3 totals 16 residues. Here the CDR3 reads CASSVVGSTGHYGYTF. The CDR3 DNA follows: TGTGCCAGCAGCGTAGTAGGCTCGACAGGGCACTATGGCTACACCTTC.

This clone was recorded only once. J is TRBJ2-1 and V is TRBV7-2, with 14 bases that match TRBD2. This CDR3 has 17 residues. Germline V CDR1 and CDR2: SGHTA, FQGNSA. The J segment lost 4 bases and the V segment lost 8 bases, leaving 10 bases of the junction unmatched. CDR3 amino acids: CASCPTSGRGVYNEQFF. In nucleotides, the CDR3 is TGTGCCAGCTGCCCGACTAGCGGGAGGGGAGTTTACAATGAGCAGTTCTTC. Full variable domain (missing parts from reference TRBV7-2 and TRBJ2-1): GAGVSQSPSNKVTEKGKDVELRCDPISGHTALYWYRQSLGQGLEFLIYFQGNSAPDKSGLPSDRFSAERTGGSVSTLTIQRTQQEDSAVYLCASCPTSGRGVYNEQFFGPGTRLTVL.

The chain recombines TRBV6-1 with TRBJ1-2, with unresolved D. Trimming took 4 bases from V and 7 from J, leaving 13 bases between them. CDR1 and CDR2 from the germline V gene are MNHNS and SASEGT. The CDR3 sequence is 13 residues long. The CDR3 sequence is CASSANSFFGYTF. As DNA, the CDR3 is TGTGCCAGCAGTGCTAACTCCTTTTTTGGCTACACCTTC.

In DNA, the CDR3 is TGTGCCAGCAGCTGGGGCTCGAGAGGGGATCAGCCCCAGCATTTT. Its translation: CASSWGSRGDQPQHF. The chain couples TRBV7-9 to TRBJ1-5, with D perhaps TRBD1 (5 bases). V was cut by 4 bases and J by 5 bases, with 15 bases left in between. The CDR3 is made up of 15 amino acids. Germline V gene data show CDR1 as SEHNR and CDR2 as FQNEAQ (reference sequence). The full variable domain, with the rest looked up from reference TRBV7-9 and TRBJ1-5, is DTGVSQNPRHKITKRGQNVTFRCDPISEHNRLYWYRQTLGQGPEFLTYFQNEAQLEKSRLLSDRFSAERPKGSFSTLEIQRTEQGDSAMYLCASSWGSRGDQPQHFGDGTRLSIL.

J is TRBJ2-7 and V is TRBV4-1; 8 bases fit TRBD1. V shed 5 bases, J shed 3 bases, and the junction held 6 bases outside the gene matches. The V gene's germline CDR1 is MGHRA and CDR2 YSYEKL. The CDR3 is made up of 14 amino acids. CDR3 protein: CASSFGQGLYEQYF. The DNA for the CDR3 is TGCGCCAGCAGCTTCGGACAGGGTCTCTACGAGCAGTACTTC.

This clone was seen a handful of times. In the same sample, other DNA sequences code for this CDR3. The rearrangement links TRBV5-1 to TRBJ2-3, with D maybe TRBD1 (6 bases). V shed 0 bases and J shed 4 bases, with 6 bases lying between them. Germline lookup yields CDR1 SGHRS and CDR2 YFSETQ. The CDR3 contains 13 residues. The CDR3 protein is CASSLAGADTQYF. The CDR3, as DNA: TGCGCCAGCAGCTTGGCAGGGGCAGATACGCAGTATTTT.

This clone was counted a single time. The V call is TRBV19, the J call TRBJ2-7; no definite D call. The V end lost 3 bases, the J end lost 6 bases, and 12 bases lay between the germline ends. The CDR3 spans 13 residues. The V gene's germline CDR1 is LNHDA and CDR2 SQIVND (reference sequence). CDR3 nucleotide sequence: TGTGCCAGTAGTATTTTACTCCAAGCCGAGCAGTACTTC. Residues: CASSILLQAEQYF.

The V and J genes are TRBV18 and TRBJ1-1; 11 bases match TRBD1. CDR3 length: 15 residues. V dropped 3 bases and J dropped 2; count of bases not matched to a gene: 2. Per the germline V gene, CDR1 is KGHSH and CDR2 is LQKENI. The CDR3 region is CASSPGTGGNTEAFF. For the CDR3, the DNA is TGTGCCAGCTCACCCGGGACAGGGGGAAACACTGAAGCTTTCTTT.

This sequence joins TRBV9 and TRBJ2-2; the D is unclear. V gave up 4 bases and J gave up 6 bases, with 7 bases separating them. CDR1 and CDR2 from the germline V gene are SGDLS and YYNGEE. CDR3 size: 12 residues. CDR3 nucleotide sequence: TGTGCCAGCAGCTCTGAGGCCGGGGAGCTGTTTTTT. Encoded protein: CASSSEAGELFF.

Concerning this clone itself: One end of the junction fails to match germline, which may point to a read error. This chain uses TRBV4-1 with TRBJ1-2, with no clear D. Germline V gene sequence: CDR1 MGHRA, CDR2 YSYEKL. This CDR3 region has 16 residues. Written as DNA, the CDR3 is TGCGCCAGCAGCCAAGAGCCGATTTTACCCGGCTATGCCTACACCTTC. Protein sequence: CASSQEPILPGYAYTF.

The chain recombines TRBV14 with TRBJ1-1; D not certain. The germline V gene encodes CDR1 SGHDN and CDR2 FVKESK. Trimming pared 1 base from V and 1 base from J, leaving 7 bases between. This CDR3 region has 14 residues. CDR3 coding DNA: TGTGCCAGCAGCCAAGGACGGGGGAACACTGAAGCTTTCTTT. Amino acid sequence: CASSQGRGNTEAFF.

The chain links TRBV29-1 to TRBJ1-1; no firm D call. The CDR3 covers 15 residues. Germline-derived CDR1 and CDR2 are SQVTM and ANQGSEA. Trimming cost V 4 bases and J 2 bases, with 17 bases left between them. Written as DNA, the CDR3 is TGCAGCGTTGTGGGAGTTCCGGCGGGAAACACTGAAGCTTTCTTT. Its translation is CSVVGVPAGNTEAFF. Together with reference TRBV29-1 and TRBJ1-1, the CDR3 gives the full variable domain: SAVISQKPSRDICQRGTSLTIQCQVDSQVTMMFWYRQQPGQSLTLIATANQGSEATYESGFVIDKFPISRPNLTFSTLTVSNMSPEDSSIYLCSVVGVPAGNTEAFFGQGTRLTVV.

The chain links TRBV5-1 to TRBJ2-5; 9 bases line up with TRBD1. The CDR3 loop spans 14 amino acids. V dropped 2 bases and J dropped 5; count of bases not matched to a gene: 4. In germline, CDR1 is SGHRS, CDR2 YFSETQ. CDR3 bases: TGCGCCAGCAGCTTTGGAGACAGGGGGGAGACCCAGTACTTC. It is translated as CASSFGDRGETQYF. Complete variable domain (other parts from reference TRBV5-1 and TRBJ2-5): KAGVTQTPRYLIKTRGQQVTLSCSPISGHRSVSWYQQTPGQGLQFLFEYFSETQRNKGNFPGRFSGRQFSNSRSEMNVSTLELGDSALYLCASSFGDRGETQYFGPGTRLLVL.

The genes are TRBV6-5 and TRBJ1-2, with D possibly TRBD1 on 6 matching bases. CDR1 MNHEY and CDR2 SVGAGI come from the germline V gene. Between the trimmed V and J ends, which lost 3 bases and 7 bases, there was a span of 12 bases. This CDR3 is built from 13 residues. The DNA for the CDR3 is TGTGCCAGCAGTTATACAGGGCTTAGTGGCTACACCTTC. Translating it yields CASSYTGLSGYTF.

V usage is TRBV7-2 and J usage is TRBJ1-2; a weak D match, TRBD1 (5 bases). Germline values: CDR1 SGHTA, CDR2 FQGNSA. Trimming took 7 bases from V and 8 from J, leaving 17 bases between them. The CDR3 has 13 residues. Here the CDR3 reads CASNRSPGHGYTF. The CDR3 nucleotides read TGTGCCAGCAACAGGTCCCCAGGGCACGGCTACACCTTC.